Listed below are T cell receptor beta chains from one sample, sequenced in a study of T cells in Graves' hyperthyroidism and ophthalmopathy. TCRdb itself ran the multiplex PCR reads through MiXCR, one entry per CDR3 protein. The data hold some 600,000 distinct CDR3 sequences, with over 11% observed a single time. Sequencing input: blood. Every receptor here comes from a woman in her 30s with Graves' hyperthyroidism that later progressed to Graves' ophthalmopathy. The CDR3 runs from the conserved cysteine through the conserved F or W. A D gene is named only where the DNA matches it firmly. The listing skips clone size in some rows; elsewhere it reads once, few, many or a size class.

j_call,v_call,clone_size,d_call,cdr3_nt,cdr3_aa
TRBJ1-5,TRBV10-3,many,TRBD1,TGTGCCTCAGATACAGGGGGGTATCAGCCCCAGCATTTT,CASDTGGYQPQHF
TRBJ1-1,TRBV30,NA,TRBD1,TGTGCCTGGAGCGCTGGATTGACAGGGTATCACACTGAAGCTTTCTTT,CAWSAGLTGYHTEAFF
TRBJ2-7,TRBV10-3,many,NA,TGTGCCATCAGTAACGCTCGGGCTTACGAGCAGTACTTC,CAISNARAYEQYF
TRBJ2-1,TRBV24-1,many,NA,TGTGCCACCGAGATCTACAATGAGCAGTTCTTC,CATEIYNEQFF
TRBJ2-5,TRBV13,many,TRBD2,TGTGCCAGCAGCTCCGGGACTAGCGGGATGTACCAAGAGACCCAGTACTTC,CASSSGTSGMYQETQYF
TRBJ2-7,TRBV29-1,NA,TRBD2,TGCAGCGTTGAACAGAGCGGGAACTCCTACGAGCAGTACTTC,CSVEQSGNSYEQYF
TRBJ2-2,TRBV4-1,NA,NA,TGCGCCAGCAGCCGGGACGGGACGGCGAACACCGGGGAGCTGTTTTTT,CASSRDGTANTGELFF
TRBJ2-3,TRBV27,many,TRBD2,TGTGCCAGCAGTTTAGTCCGACTAGCGGGGGGACCAGATACGCAGTATTTT,CASSLVRLAGGPDTQYF
TRBJ2-1,TRBV12-3/TRBV12-4,many,NA,TGTGCCAGCACCACTAACTACAATGAGCAGTTCTTC,CASTTNYNEQFF
TRBJ1-3,TRBV29-1,few,NA,TGCAGCGTTCGGGTCTCCTCTGGAAACACCATATATTTT,CSVRVSSGNTIYF
TRBJ1-4,TRBV27,many,TRBD1,TGTGCCAGCAGTTCCTCTCCGGGACAGGGGGCGAGTACAACTAATGAAAAACTGTTTTTT,CASSSSPGQGASTTNEKLFF
TRBJ2-5,TRBV6-2/TRBV6-3,many,NA,TGTGCCAGCAGTTCTGACCCGTGGGAGACCCAGTACTTC,CASSSDPWETQYF
TRBJ1-5,TRBV9,NA,NA,TGTGCCAGCAGCGACACAGGGCTTAGCAATCAGCCCCAGCATTTT,CASSDTGLSNQPQHF
TRBJ2-3,TRBV6-1,few,NA,TGTGCCAGCTCCCCCGTCGGGGGCGGGGCAGATACGCAGTATTTT,CASSPVGGGADTQYF
TRBJ2-7,TRBV6-1,few,TRBD1,TGTGCCAGCAGTGGACAAGGGACAGGAGGGTGGGAGCAGTACTTC,CASSGQGTGGWEQYF